One sample yielded the 30 T cell receptor beta chains listed below, sequenced in a study of cytomegalovirus exposure and HLA in healthy donors (TCRdb year 2017). The library came from the immunoSEQ multiplex PCR assay. The multiplex PCR relied on a mix of 60 forward primers for TCR Vbeta segments and 13 reverse primers for TCR Jbeta segments. TCRdb mirrors the immuneACCESS table, restricted to in-frame sequences. Some clones are absent from its copies; in checked studies, under half trace to an unresolved V gene, and the reason for the others is unknown. Within this sample are approximately 99,000 clones, with about four fifths of them counted one time only. About 4.9% of the sample lies in the top ten. Material: PBMCs. These receptor sequences come from a man aged 35 to 55 in good health and CMV-seropositive.

The CDR3 DNA reads as TGCGCCAGCAGCACCGACAGGGGTGGCACCGGGGAGCTGTTTTTT. Protein sequence: CASSTDRGGTGELFF. The V and J genes are TRBV5-1 and TRBJ2-2; 8 nucleotides match TRBD1. Germline trimming cut 4 bases from V and 4 bases from J; bases unmatched to any gene: 6. The germline V gene encodes CDR1 SGHRS and CDR2 YFSETQ. There are 15 residues in the CDR3.

J is TRBJ1-2 and V is TRBV5-1; unclear D gene. The length of the CDR3 is 15 residues. V dropped 4 bases and J dropped 0 bases, with 13 bases sitting between them. Germline V gives CDR1 SGHRS, CDR2 YFSETQ. CDR3: CASSLRRGTNYGYTF. As DNA, the CDR3 is TGCGCCAGCAGCCTCAGAAGAGGGACTAACTATGGCTACACCTTC.

This clone has just one count. The germline gene is not matched at one end of the junction; a read error may be the cause. The chain employs TRBV19 and TRBJ1-1; D gene unclear. The CDR3 is 13 amino acids. Germline assignment: CDR1 LNHDA and CDR2 SQIVND (reference sequence). The CDR3 protein is CASSIEESTGAFF. CDR3 nucleotide sequence: TGTGCCAGTAGTATAGAGGAGTCGACTGGAGCTTTCTTT.

This clone was counted a few times. The rearrangement uses TRBV7-8 and TRBJ2-7; 8 bases agree with TRBD1. V gave up 3 bases and J gave up 5 bases; unmatched junction bases: 12. The CDR3 has 16 residues. Germline loops: CDR1 SGHVS, CDR2 FQNEAQ. Here the CDR3 reads CASSLQGQGIANEQYF. CDR3 in DNA: TGTGCCAGCAGCTTGCAAGGACAGGGCATTGCGAACGAGCAGTACTTC.

This chain uses TRBV2 with TRBJ1-1; possibly TRBD1 for D (5 bases). Germline CDR1 and CDR2: SNHLY and FYNNEI. CDR3 size: 13 residues. V was clipped by 5 bases and J by 0 bases, with 7 bases between them. DNA of the CDR3: TGTGCCAGCAGTTTGACAGTGAACACTGAAGCTTTCTTT. Amino acid sequence: CASSLTVNTEAFF.

V and J are TRBV4-1 and TRBJ2-2; 10 bases are shared with TRBD2. Germline V CDR1 and CDR2: MGHRA, YSYEKL. V dropped 1 base and J dropped 0; count of bases not matched to a gene: 2. The CDR3 runs 17 residues. CDR3 in amino acids: CASSQGSGRTNTGELFF. As DNA, the CDR3 is TGCGCCAGCAGCCAAGGTAGCGGGAGGACGAACACCGGGGAGCTGTTTTTT.

This clone has only one observation. The chain carries TRBV6-1 and TRBJ2-5; 14 bases are shared with TRBD2. The closer fit of TRBJ2-7 to the DNA end suggests the J call may be wrong. The CDR3 has 18 amino acids. Per germline, CDR1 MNHNS and CDR2 SASEGT. The CDR3 region is CASSESPGLAGATYEQYF. The CDR3 nucleotides are TGTGCCAGCAGTGAAAGCCCGGGACTAGCGGGAGCAACCTACGAGCAGTACTTC.

The chain joins TRBV2 to TRBJ1-5; D perhaps matches TRBD1 (6 bases). Per germline, CDR1 SNHLY and CDR2 FYNNEI. The V and J ends lost 4 bases and 4 bases respectively, with 17 bases between them. The CDR3 consists of 16 residues. CDR3 nucleotides: TGTGCCAGCAGTGCCTCGTGGGTACAGGGTAATCAGCCCCAGCATTTT. The encoded protein is CASSASWVQGNQPQHF.

The rearrangement uses TRBV7-8 and TRBJ1-4, with TRBD1 matching over 8 bases. This CDR3 has 15 amino acids. Germline V gene sequence: CDR1 SGHVS, CDR2 FQNEAQ. Losses at the gene ends were 4 bases for V and 4 bases for J; bases not matched to a gene: 5. The CDR3 nucleotides read TGTGCCAGCAGCTCAAGACAGGGGATTAATGAAAAACTGTTTTTT. This encodes CASSSRQGINEKLFF.

The V and J genes are TRBV5-5 and TRBJ1-2, with D perhaps matching TRBD1 (6 bases). The CDR3 is 13 amino acids. CDR1 is SGHKS, CDR2 YYEKEE, per germline (reference sequence). V lost 4 bases and J 3 bases, leaving 10 bases between the germline ends. The chain's CDR3 is CASSVQGDYGYTF. DNA of the CDR3: TGTGCCAGCAGCGTACAGGGAGACTATGGCTACACCTTC.

The V and J genes are TRBV19 and TRBJ1-1; TRBD1 might be the D (6 bases). V lost 3 bases and J lost 1, with 9 bases in between. Germline V gene data show CDR1 as LNHDA and CDR2 as SQIVND (reference sequence). CDR3 size: 14 residues. CDR3 loop: CASSMTGQNTEAFF. As DNA, the CDR3 is TGTGCCAGTAGTATGACAGGCCAGAACACTGAAGCTTTCTTT.

V is TRBV5-1 and J is TRBJ2-1, with D perhaps matching TRBD1 (6 bases). V lost 1 base and J 0 bases, leaving 11 bases between the germline ends. The V gene's germline CDR1 is SGHRS and CDR2 YFSETQ. The CDR3 consists of 16 residues. The CDR3 loop is CASSLTTGTSYNEQFF. CDR3 nucleotide sequence: TGCGCCAGCAGCTTGACAACAGGGACCTCCTACAATGAGCAGTTCTTC.

The V gene is TRBV7-9, the J gene TRBJ1-5; 7 bases match TRBD1. This CDR3 has 15 residues. The germline CDR1 and CDR2 sequences are SEHNR and FQNEAQ (reference sequence). After removal of 5 bases from V and 4 bases from J, the junction contained 8 bases not matched to a gene. CDR3 in amino acids: CASSPPGTVNQPQHF. DNA for the CDR3: TGTGCCAGCAGCCCGCCCGGGACAGTTAATCAGCCCCAGCATTTT.

The chain links TRBV7-9 to TRBJ1-5; D is unresolved. Germline lookup yields CDR1 SEHNR and CDR2 FQNEAQ (reference sequence). The CDR3 has 17 residues. The V end was cut by 4 bases, the J end by 5 bases, with 21 bases between. The CDR3 DNA reads as TGTGCCAGCAGCTCTCTACCGGGAGGGTCGGAGGATCAGCCCCAGCATTTT. Encoded protein: CASSSLPGGSEDQPQHF.

The chain links TRBV6-5 to TRBJ1-6, with a weak D call TRBD1 (6 bases). V gave up 2 bases and J gave up 6 bases, with 11 bases separating them. Germline V gene sequence: CDR1 MNHEY, CDR2 SVGAGI. The CDR3 extends over 15 amino acids. CDR3 in DNA: TGTGCCAGCAGTTACACAGGGTTCTTTAATTCACCCCTCCACTTT. This sequence encodes CASSYTGFFNSPLHF.

This sequence joins TRBV5-1 and TRBJ1-6; 9 nucleotides agree with TRBD1. The CDR3 contains 15 residues. In germline, CDR1 is SGHRS, CDR2 YFSETQ. Germline trimming cut 0 bases from V and 10 bases from J; bases unmatched to any gene: 5. As DNA, the CDR3 is TGCGCCAGCAGCTTGGCACAGGGGGCGGAATCACCCCTCCACTTT. Its translation is CASSLAQGAESPLHF.

This clone was recorded a few times. The J gene is TRBJ1-5, the V gene TRBV19; D is uncertain. Germline V gives CDR1 LNHDA, CDR2 SQIVND (reference sequence). The CDR3 runs 12 residues. Trimming shortened V by 6 bases and J by 7 bases, and 10 bases separated the two germline ends. The CDR3 DNA follows: TGTGCCAGTAGCCAAGCAGGACAGCCCCAGCATTTT. Translated, it gives CASSQAGQPQHF.

The chain links TRBV6-5 to TRBJ2-7; D remains ambiguous. This CDR3 spans 13 amino acids. Germline V gene sequence: CDR1 MNHEY, CDR2 SVGAGI. The ends were cut back, 0 bases at V and 7 bases at J, with 10 bases in the middle. The CDR3 protein is CASSYSSPLEQYF. In DNA form, the CDR3 reads TGTGCCAGCAGTTACTCGAGTCCTTTAGAGCAGTACTTC.

This clone was detected only a few times. The rearrangement uses TRBV7-9 and TRBJ2-1; the D gene is possibly TRBD2 (6 bases). The CDR3 contains 17 residues. Trimming stripped 7 bases from V and 0 bases from J, with 19 bases between. Germline CDR1 reads SEHNR; CDR2 reads FQNEAQ (reference sequence). This CDR3 is CASTSGAGRGSYNEQFF. CDR3 coding DNA: TGTGCCAGCACCTCCGGAGCCGGGCGGGGCTCCTACAATGAGCAGTTCTTC. Full variable domain (missing parts from reference TRBV7-9 and TRBJ2-1): DTGVSQNPRHKITKRGQNVTFRCDPISEHNRLYWYRQTLGQGPEFLTYFQNEAQLEKSRLLSDRFSAERPKGSFSTLEIQRTEQGDSAMYLCASTSGAGRGSYNEQFFGPGTRLTVL.

V gene TRBV19 combines with J gene TRBJ1-2; D may be TRBD1 (6 bases). CDR1 is LNHDA and CDR2 is SQIVND in the germline V gene (reference sequence). The CDR3 runs to 13 residues. V lost 4 bases to trimming and J lost 3 bases, with 9 bases between them. The CDR3 DNA reads as TGTGCCAGTAGTAGGACAGACTACTATGGCTACACCTTC. Protein product: CASSRTDYYGYTF.

This chain connects TRBV4-1 to TRBJ1-6; maybe TRBD1 (6 bases). The CDR3 has 15 amino acids. Trimming pared 7 bases from V and 1 base from J, leaving 11 bases between. Germline CDR1 is MGHRA and CDR2 is YSYEKL. The CDR3 region has the DNA TGCGCCAGCACGTTAGGGGGTTCCTATAATTCACCCCTCCACTTT. This encodes CASTLGGSYNSPLHF.

This CDR3 is CASSEDRAYEKLFF. The CDR3 DNA follows: TGTGCCAGCAGTGAGGACAGGGCCTATGAAAAACTGTTTTTT. V is TRBV2 and J is TRBJ1-4; TRBD1 aligns across 8 bases. There are 14 residues in the CDR3. Looked up from germline, CDR1 is SNHLY and CDR2 is FYNNEI. Losses at the gene ends were 3 bases for V and 6 bases for J; bases not matched to a gene: 3.

CDR3 amino acids: CASSTDRGGHNEQFF. The CDR3 DNA sequence: TGTGCCAGCAGCACCGACAGGGGAGGCCACAATGAGCAGTTCTTC. The chain is built from TRBV7-7 and TRBJ2-1; TRBD1 aligns across 8 bases. The CDR3 covers 15 residues. Germline V CDR1 and CDR2: SSHAT, FNYEAQ (reference sequence). The V and J ends lost 5 bases and 5 bases, in that order; junction bases with no gene match: 8. The variable domain in full, with the rest retrieved from reference TRBV7-7 and TRBJ2-1, is GAGVSQSPRYKVTKRGQDVTLRCDPISSHATLYWYQQALGQGPEFLTYFNYEAQPDKSGLPSDRFSAERPEGSISTLTIQRTEQRDSAMYRCASSTDRGGHNEQFFGPGTRLTVL.

In its sample, this clone was seen a few times. This chain uses TRBV5-1 with TRBJ2-7, with D possibly being TRBD1 (6 bases). The CDR3 extends over 15 amino acids. The V end was cut by 0 bases, the J end by 0 bases, with 10 bases between. Germline loops: CDR1 SGHRS, CDR2 YFSETQ. DNA for the CDR3: TGCGCCAGCAGCTTGGTAGGGGGATTCTCCTACGAGCAGTACTTC. It translates to CASSLVGGFSYEQYF.

The chain has TRBV9 and TRBJ2-2; 10 bases are a match to TRBD1. After removal of 8 bases from V and 4 bases from J, the junction contained 5 bases not matched to a gene. The CDR3 has 14 residues. Germline-derived CDR1 and CDR2 are SGDLS and YYNGEE. Written as DNA, the CDR3 is TGTGCCAGTAACCGGGACAGGGGCACCGGGGAGCTGTTTTTT. Translation: CASNRDRGTGELFF.

In this sample, this clone turned up a few times. The J gene is TRBJ2-3, the V gene TRBV5-1; 8 bases match TRBD2. V lost 0 bases to trimming and J lost 4 bases; unmatched junction nucleotides: 1. The CDR3 has 14 amino acids. Germline CDR1 SGHRS, CDR2 YFSETQ. CDR3: CASSLDGGADTQYF. For the CDR3, the DNA is TGCGCCAGCAGCTTGGACGGGGGGGCAGATACGCAGTATTTT.

In its sample, this clone was seen once. The rearrangement uses TRBV20-1 and TRBJ2-1, with 8 bases lining up with TRBD2. Per the germline V gene, CDR1 is DFQATT and CDR2 is SNEGSKA (reference sequence). The CDR3 contains 11 residues. J gave up 13 bases and V 1 base, and 3 bases lay outside the gene matches. CDR3 amino acids: CSARGAGVQFF. In DNA, the CDR3 is TGCAGTGCTAGAGGAGCGGGAGTACAGTTCTTC.

The chain employs TRBV29-1 and TRBJ2-7; no definite D call. This CDR3 has 14 amino acids. Trimming cost V 5 bases and J 0 bases, with 14 bases left between them. Germline V gives CDR1 SQVTM, CDR2 ANQGSEA. In nucleotides, the CDR3 is TGCAGCGTTATTAGACACGGAAGCTCCTACGAGCAGTACTTC. As protein: CSVIRHGSSYEQYF.

The chain carries TRBV7-9 and TRBJ2-7; D possibly corresponds to TRBD1 (6 bases). Germline lookup yields CDR1 SEHNR and CDR2 FQNEAQ (reference sequence). CDR3 length equals 12 residues. The germline V and J ends were trimmed by 1 base and 7 bases, with 8 bases remaining between them. The CDR3 DNA is TGTGCCAGCAGCTTAGTCCAGGGGGAGCAGTACTTC. It specifies CASSLVQGEQYF.

The chain joins TRBV28 to TRBJ1-2; 8 nucleotides line up with TRBD1. The CDR3 has 16 residues. CDR1 and CDR2 from the germline V gene are MDHEN and SYDVKM. With V trimmed by 5 bases and J by 8 bases, 16 bases remained unmatched. The CDR3 protein is CASSPAGGAVPFGYTF. As DNA, the CDR3 is TGTGCCAGCAGTCCTGCAGGGGGCGCGGTGCCTTTCGGCTACACCTTC.